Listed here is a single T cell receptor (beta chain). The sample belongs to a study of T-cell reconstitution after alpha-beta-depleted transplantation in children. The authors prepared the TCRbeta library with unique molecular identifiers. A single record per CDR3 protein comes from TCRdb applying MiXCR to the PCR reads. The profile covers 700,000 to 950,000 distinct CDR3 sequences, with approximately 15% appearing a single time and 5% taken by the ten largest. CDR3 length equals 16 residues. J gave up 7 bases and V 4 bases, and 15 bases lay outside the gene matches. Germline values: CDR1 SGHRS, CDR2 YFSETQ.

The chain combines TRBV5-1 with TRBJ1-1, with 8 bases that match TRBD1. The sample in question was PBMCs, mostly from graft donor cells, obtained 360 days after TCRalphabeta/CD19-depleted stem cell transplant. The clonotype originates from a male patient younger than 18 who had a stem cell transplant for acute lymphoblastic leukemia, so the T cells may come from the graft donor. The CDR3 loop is CASSLGGTGTGIEAFF. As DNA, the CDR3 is TGCGCCAGCAGCCTAGGGGGTACCGGGACAGGCATTGAAGCTTTCTTT.